The present T cell receptor beta chain was sequenced within a study of human T cells and chemical hapten exposure. The study's findings and limits: No alteration of TCRs above 1 in 1000 frequency was seen with DPC sensitization. Expanded TCRs made up significantly more big CDR3 similarity clusters than controls did. As patch test score rose, PT1 expanded TCR counts tended to rise as well.

Germline V gene lookup returns CDR1 SEHNR and CDR2 FQNEAQ (reference sequence). The CDR3 is 13 amino acids. V was pared by 1 base and J by 8 bases, with 11 bases between. Indicated time point: pre-sensitization, week 0. Treatment: therapeutic diphenylcyclopropenone sensitization with weekly scalp DPC. This clonotype was recorded at least ten times. Antigen specificity is unknown. Within the library, unique molecular identifiers were attached to each individual cDNA molecule. TCRdb reprocessed the RACE reads with MiXCR, giving one entry per CDR3 protein. Of around 260,000 distinct CDR3 sequences in the sample, approximately 8.4% were seen once.

The V and J genes are TRBV7-9 and TRBJ1-2; D not resolved. The TCR was taken from a woman between 35 and 50 years old with alopecia areata. Some clones in this sample may be carry-over from other donors' samples. Source: whole blood, taken in connection with sensitization to the hapten diphenylcyclopropenone (DPC). The CDR3 is CASSLVLPYGYTF. The CDR3 DNA follows: TGTGCCAGCAGCTTAGTGCTTCCGTACGGCTACACCTTC. Based on the CDR3 plus reference TRBV7-9 and TRBJ1-2, the full variable domain is DTGVSQNPRHKITKRGQNVTFRCDPISEHNRLYWYRQTLGQGPEFLTYFQNEAQLEKSRLLSDRFSAERPKGSFSTLEIQRTEQGDSAMYLCASSLVLPYGYTFGSGTRLTVV.